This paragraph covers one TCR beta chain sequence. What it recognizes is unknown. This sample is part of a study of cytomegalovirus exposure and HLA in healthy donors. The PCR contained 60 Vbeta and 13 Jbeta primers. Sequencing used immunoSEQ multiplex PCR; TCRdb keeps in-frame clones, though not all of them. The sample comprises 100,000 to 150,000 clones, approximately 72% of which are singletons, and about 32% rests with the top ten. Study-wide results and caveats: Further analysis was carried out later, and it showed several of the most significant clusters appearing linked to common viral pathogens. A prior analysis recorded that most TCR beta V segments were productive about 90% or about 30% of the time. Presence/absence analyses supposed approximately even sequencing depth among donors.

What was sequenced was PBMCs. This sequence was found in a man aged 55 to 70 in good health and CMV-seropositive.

Here the CDR3 reads CASSDPPGQLTGELFF. The CDR3 DNA sequence: TGTGCCAGCAGCGATCCGCCGGGACAGCTCACCGGGGAGCTGTTTTTT. V gene TRBV9 combines with J gene TRBJ2-2; 7 nucleotides line up with TRBD1. The CDR3 length is 16 residues. Unmatched junction bases numbered 9, after V lost 3 bases and J lost 4 bases. Germline assignment: CDR1 SGDLS and CDR2 YYNGEE.